These 5 T cell receptor beta chains came from one sample sequenced in a study of T cell responses to AZD1222 COVID-19 vaccine. Profiling relied on immunoSEQ multiplex PCR, and the TCRdb table lists in-frame clones only, not all of them. The sample carries roughly 98,000 clones, 88% recorded once. The sample in question was peripheral blood, obtained 28 days after the second AZD1222 dose. These receptors were obtained from an adult who received the AZD1222 COVID-19 vaccine.

The CDR3 DNA sequence: TGCGCCAGCAGCCTGGCTGGGACTAGCGGCTACAATGAGCAGTTCTTC. Its translation: CASSLAGTSGYNEQFF. The chain joins TRBV5-1 to TRBJ2-1, with 11 positions matching TRBD2. The germline CDR1 and CDR2 sequences are SGHRS and YFSETQ. Losses at the gene ends were 4 bases for V and 3 bases for J; bases not matched to a gene: 6. The CDR3 covers 16 residues.

The rearrangement joins TRBV3-1 (or the pseudogene TRBV3-2) to TRBJ2-2, with 13 bases matching TRBD2. Germline assignment: CDR1 LGHDT and CDR2 YNNKEL (reference sequence). This CDR3 has 16 residues. V lost 6 bases, J lost 6 bases, and 7 bases stayed unmatched. The chain's CDR3 is CASRRLAGGGSGELFF. Here the CDR3 DNA reads TGTGCCAGCAGAAGACTAGCGGGAGGAGGTTCCGGGGAGCTGTTTTTT.

The chain carries TRBV6-1 and TRBJ2-7; the match to TRBD2 covers 7 bases. Germline V gene lookup returns CDR1 MNHNS and CDR2 SASEGT. Losses at the gene ends were 1 base for V and 6 bases for J; bases not matched to a gene: 3. This CDR3 has 13 residues. CDR3 loop: CASSEDGGTEQYF. Here the CDR3 DNA reads TGTGCCAGCAGTGAAGACGGGGGGACCGAGCAGTACTTC.

CDR3 amino acids: CSVGLQTGEQYF. CDR3 bases: TGCAGCGTGGGACTCCAGACTGGAGAGCAGTACTTC. The rearrangement joins TRBV29-1 to TRBJ2-7; a possible D gene is TRBD2 (6 bases). Germline V lookup: CDR1 SQVTM, CDR2 ANQGSEA. Trimming took 6 bases from V and 7 from J, leaving 16 bases between them. The CDR3 spans 12 residues.

This chain joins TRBV5-1 and TRBJ1-1; D ambiguous. The germline CDR1 and CDR2 sequences are SGHRS and YFSETQ. Trimming stripped 4 bases from V and 3 bases from J, with 10 bases between. There are 13 residues in the CDR3. The CDR3, as DNA: TGCGCCAGCAGCCTTGCGCGATACACTGAAGCTTTCTTT. This encodes CASSLARYTEAFF. The entire variable domain, with the rest obtained from reference TRBV5-1 and TRBJ1-1, is as follows: KAGVTQTPRYLIKTRGQQVTLSCSPISGHRSVSWYQQTPGQGLQFLFEYFSETQRNKGNFPGRFSGRQFSNSRSEMNVSTLELGDSALYLCASSLARYTEAFFGQGTRLTVV.